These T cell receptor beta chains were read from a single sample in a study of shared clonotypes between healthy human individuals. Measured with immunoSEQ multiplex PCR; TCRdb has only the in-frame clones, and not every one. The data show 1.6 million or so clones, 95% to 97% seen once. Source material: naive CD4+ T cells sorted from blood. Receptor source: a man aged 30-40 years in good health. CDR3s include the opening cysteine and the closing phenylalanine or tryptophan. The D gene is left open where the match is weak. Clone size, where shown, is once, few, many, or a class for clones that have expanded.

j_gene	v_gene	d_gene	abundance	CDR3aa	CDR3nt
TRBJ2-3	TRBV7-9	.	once	CASSLGSSGSRTGTQYF	TGTGCCAGCAGCTTAGGTAGTTCCGGGAGTAGAACCGGTACGCAGTATTTT
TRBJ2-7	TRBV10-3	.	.	CAISESRGEFYEQYF	TGTGCCATCAGTGAGTCAAGAGGGGAATTCTACGAGCAGTACTTC
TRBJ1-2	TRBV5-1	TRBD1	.	CASSVGRTGFLANYGYTF	TGCGCCAGCAGCGTAGGACGGACAGGGTTCTTGGCTAACTATGGCTACACCTTC
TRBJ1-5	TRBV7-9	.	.	CASSLDGGSGQPQHF	TGTGCCAGCAGCTTAGATGGGGGGTCTGGACAGCCCCAGCATTTT
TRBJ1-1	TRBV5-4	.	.	CASSLLGQQEAFF	TGTGCCAGCAGCCTGTTGGGCCAGCAAGAAGCTTTCTTT
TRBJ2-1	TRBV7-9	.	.	CASSPSKSKKGNNEQFF	TGTGCCAGCAGCCCTAGCAAATCTAAGAAGGGCAACAATGAGCAGTTCTTC
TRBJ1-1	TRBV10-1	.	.	CASRAAMNTEAFF	TGCGCCAGCAGGGCGGCTATGAACACTGAAGCTTTCTTT
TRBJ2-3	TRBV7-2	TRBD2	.	CASSPLGRGTDTQYF	TGTGCCAGCAGCCCCCTTGGGAGGGGAACCGATACGCAGTATTTT
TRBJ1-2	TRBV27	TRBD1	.	CASTMGFLGTDYGYTF	TGTGCCAGCACCATGGGATTCCTTGGGACAGATTATGGCTACACCTTC
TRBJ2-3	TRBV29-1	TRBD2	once	CSVEGGSGGYDTQYF	TGCAGCGTTGAAGGGGGATCGGGAGGGTATGATACGCAGTATTTT
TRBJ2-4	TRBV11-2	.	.	CASTQGEAKNIQYF	TGTGCCAGCACGCAGGGAGAAGCCAAAAACATTCAGTACTTC
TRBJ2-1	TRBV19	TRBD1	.	CASSIRANSGTGDFYEQFF	TGTGCCAGTAGTATTAGGGCGAACTCCGGGACAGGGGACTTTTATGAGCAGTTCTTC
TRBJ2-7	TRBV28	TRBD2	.	CASMGGPAGVGSYEQYF	TGTGCCAGCATGGGGGGCCCAGCGGGAGTCGGTTCCTACGAGCAGTACTTC
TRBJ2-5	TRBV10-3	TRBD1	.	CATQSTGAQETQYF	TGTGCCACCCAAAGCACAGGGGCCCAAGAGACCCAGTACTTC
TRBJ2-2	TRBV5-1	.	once	CASGSTLNTGELFF	TGCGCCAGCGGTTCTACCCTAAACACCGGGGAGCTGTTTTTT
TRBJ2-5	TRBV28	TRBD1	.	CASSGPGQGEETQYF	TGTGCCAGCAGTGGGCCGGGACAGGGTGAAGAGACCCAGTACTTC
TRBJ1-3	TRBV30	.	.	CAWSVLFGTIYF	TGTGCCTGGAGTGTACTTTTTGGTACCATATATTTT
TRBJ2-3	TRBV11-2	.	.	CASSLGQSTDTQYF	TGTGCCAGCAGCTTGGGGCAGAGCACAGATACGCAGTATTTT
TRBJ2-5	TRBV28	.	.	CASSFLTGSRETQYF	TGTGCCAGCAGTTTCCTCACGGGCTCCAGGGAGACCCAGTACTTC
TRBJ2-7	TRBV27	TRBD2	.	CASSPRLAGAKSYEQYF	TGTGCCAGCAGTCCAAGACTAGCGGGAGCTAAAAGCTACGAGCAGTACTTC
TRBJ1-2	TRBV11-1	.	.	CASSLGQDPTNYGYTF	TGTGCCAGCAGCTTAGGACAGGACCCAACTAACTATGGCTACACCTTC
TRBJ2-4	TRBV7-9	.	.	CASSLVMVNIQYF	TGTGCCAGCAGCTTAGTTATGGTAAACATTCAGTACTTC
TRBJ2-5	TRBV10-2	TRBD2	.	CASSFRSGTSGETQYF	TGCGCCAGCAGCTTTAGATCCGGGACTAGCGGAGAGACCCAGTACTTC
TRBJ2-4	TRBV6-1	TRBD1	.	CASRGDRVIQYF	TGTGCCAGCAGGGGGGACAGGGTAATTCAGTACTTC
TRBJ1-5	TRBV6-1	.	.	CASSEQTVSNQPQHF	TGTGCCAGCAGTGAACAGACAGTCAGCAATCAGCCCCAGCATTTT
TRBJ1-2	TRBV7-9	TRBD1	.	CASSSVPGQGANYGYTF	TGTGCCAGCAGCTCAGTCCCGGGACAGGGGGCTAACTATGGCTACACCTTC
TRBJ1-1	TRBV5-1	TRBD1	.	CASSLGIQQGWGTEAFF	TGCGCCAGCAGCTTGGGGATCCAACAGGGGTGGGGCACTGAAGCTTTCTTT
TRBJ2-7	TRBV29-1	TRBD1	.	CSAGTGATYEQYF	TGCAGCGCAGGGACAGGGGCAACCTACGAGCAGTACTTC
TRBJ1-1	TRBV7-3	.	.	CASSSRWNTEAFF	TGTGCCAGCAGCTCGAGATGGAACACTGAAGCTTTCTTT
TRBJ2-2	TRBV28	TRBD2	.	CASSSLRGGTSGFYTGELFF	TGTGCCAGCAGTTCCCTCAGGGGTGGGACTAGCGGGTTCTACACCGGGGAGCTGTTTTTT
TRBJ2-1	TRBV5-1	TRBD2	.	CASSGGLAGGNGGEQFF	TGCGCCAGCAGCGGGGGACTAGCGGGAGGCAATGGCGGTGAGCAGTTCTTC
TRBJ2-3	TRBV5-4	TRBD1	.	CASSLGDRGSDTQYF	TGTGCCAGCAGCTTGGGAGACAGGGGCTCAGATACGCAGTATTTT
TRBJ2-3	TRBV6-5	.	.	CASALTREPTYTQYF	TGTGCCAGCGCGCTGACCAGGGAACCGACCTATACGCAGTATTTT
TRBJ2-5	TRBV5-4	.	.	CASSTRLKRVETQYF	TGTGCCAGCAGCACCCGACTGAAGCGGGTAGAGACCCAGTACTTC
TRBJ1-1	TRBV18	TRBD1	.	CASSPLGTGVTEAFF	TGTGCCAGCTCACCACTTGGGACAGGGGTCACTGAAGCTTTCTTT